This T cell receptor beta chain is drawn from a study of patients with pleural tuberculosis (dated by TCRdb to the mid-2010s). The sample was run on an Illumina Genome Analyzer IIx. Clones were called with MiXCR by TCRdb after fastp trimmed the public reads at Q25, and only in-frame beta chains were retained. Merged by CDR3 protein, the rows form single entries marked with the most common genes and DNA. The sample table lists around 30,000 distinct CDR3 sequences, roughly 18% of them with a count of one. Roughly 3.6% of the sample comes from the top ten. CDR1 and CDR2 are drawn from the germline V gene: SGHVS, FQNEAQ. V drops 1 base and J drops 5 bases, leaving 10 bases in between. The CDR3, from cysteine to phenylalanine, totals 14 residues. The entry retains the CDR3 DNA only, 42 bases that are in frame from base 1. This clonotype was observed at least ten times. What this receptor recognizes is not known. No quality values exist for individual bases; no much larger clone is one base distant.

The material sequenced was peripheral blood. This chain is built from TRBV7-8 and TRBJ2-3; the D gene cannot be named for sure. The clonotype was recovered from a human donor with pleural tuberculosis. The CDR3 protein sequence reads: CASSLESGKDTQYF. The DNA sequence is TGTGCCAGCAGCTTAGAGTCTGGGAAAGATACGCAGTATTTT.